This TCR beta chain was sequenced in a study of blood T cells in healthy people across ages. Findings of the study overall: The unknown donor CMV status may have confounded expanded clonotype changes.

The second PCR ran about 6 to 11 cycles with a sample-barcoded 5' primer and J-beta primers. TCRdb redid the calling of the 5' RACE reads with MiXCR, one entry per CDR3 protein. The table records about a million distinct CDR3 sequences, around 48% of them present only once. About this clonotype: Its antigen is unknown.

V lost 4 bases to trimming and J lost 8 bases; unmatched junction nucleotides: 9. The length of the CDR3 is 15 residues. Germline V gene lookup returns CDR1 KGHSY and CDR2 FQNENV. The specimen was blood. The gene calls are TRBV16 and TRBJ2-1; 9 bases align to TRBD1. The source of this sequence is a man aged 25-45 years in good health. CDR3 DNA sequence: TGTGCCAGCAGCCTACCCGGGACAGGGAACGATGAGCAGTTCTTC. Protein sequence: CASSLPGTGNDEQFF.